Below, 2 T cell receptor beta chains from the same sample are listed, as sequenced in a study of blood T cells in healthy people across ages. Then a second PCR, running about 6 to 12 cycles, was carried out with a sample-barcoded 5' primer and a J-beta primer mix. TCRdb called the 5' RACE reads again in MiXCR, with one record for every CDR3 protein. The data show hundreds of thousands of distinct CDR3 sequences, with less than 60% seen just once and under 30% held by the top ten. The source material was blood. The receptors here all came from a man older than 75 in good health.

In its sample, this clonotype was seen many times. As DNA, the CDR3 is TGTGCCAGCAAATCGGTTGAAGATACGCAGTATTTT. It is translated as CASKSVEDTQYF. The chain uses TRBV6-5 and TRBJ2-3; D remains ambiguous. The CDR3 length is 12 residues. The V and J ends lost 7 bases and 5 bases respectively, with 10 bases between them. Germline V gene data show CDR1 as MNHEY and CDR2 as SVGAGI.

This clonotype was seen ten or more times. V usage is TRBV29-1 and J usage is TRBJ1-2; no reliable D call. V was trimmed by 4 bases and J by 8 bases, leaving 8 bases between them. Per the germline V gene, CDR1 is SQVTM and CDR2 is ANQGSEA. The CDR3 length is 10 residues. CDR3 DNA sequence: TGCAGCGTTGGACATCGCGGCTACACCTTC. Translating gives CSVGHRGYTF.